The 3 T cell receptor beta chains given below trace back to one sample, sequenced in a study of T cell clonotyping in hematopoietic cell transplantation. The time point denotes: recipient sample about 28 days before transplant, after cytoreduction. Data came from immunoSEQ multiplex PCR; TCRdb stores just in-frame clones and leaves some out. The profile shows 25,000 to 35,000 clones, under 95% of them singletons. The sample here was peripheral blood mononuclear cells, taken before stem cell transplant. These receptors originate from a middle-aged man with acute myeloid leukemia. Some clones in this sample may be carry-over from other donors' samples.

Here the CDR3 reads CASSMTGVHPYEQYF. The CDR3 DNA follows: TGCGCCAGCAGCATGACAGGGGTCCATCCCTACGAGCAGTACTTC. The chain joins TRBV5-1 to TRBJ2-7, with 8 bases fitting TRBD1. V lost 4 bases to trimming and J lost 2 bases; unmatched junction nucleotides: 8. Germline CDR1 is SGHRS and CDR2 is YFSETQ. The CDR3 has 15 residues.

This chain connects TRBV7-2 to TRBJ1-1; 7 bases map to TRBD1. CDR3 length: 13 residues. V lost 4 bases and J lost 5; bases outside the gene matches: 4. Looked up from germline, CDR1 is SGHTA and CDR2 is FQGNSA. CDR3 coding DNA: TGTGCCAGCAGCTCAGCACAGGGGACTGAAGCTTTCTTT. Its protein product is CASSSAQGTEAFF.

The gene calls are TRBV5-6 and TRBJ2-5; D perhaps matches TRBD1 (5 bases). This CDR3 spans 13 amino acids. The V gene's germline CDR1 is SGHDT and CDR2 YYEEEE. Deletions cut 2 bases from V and 4 bases from J, with 9 bases between. The CDR3 here is CASSLTGGETQYF. The CDR3 coding sequence is TGTGCCAGCAGCTTAACAGGTGGAGAGACCCAGTACTTC.